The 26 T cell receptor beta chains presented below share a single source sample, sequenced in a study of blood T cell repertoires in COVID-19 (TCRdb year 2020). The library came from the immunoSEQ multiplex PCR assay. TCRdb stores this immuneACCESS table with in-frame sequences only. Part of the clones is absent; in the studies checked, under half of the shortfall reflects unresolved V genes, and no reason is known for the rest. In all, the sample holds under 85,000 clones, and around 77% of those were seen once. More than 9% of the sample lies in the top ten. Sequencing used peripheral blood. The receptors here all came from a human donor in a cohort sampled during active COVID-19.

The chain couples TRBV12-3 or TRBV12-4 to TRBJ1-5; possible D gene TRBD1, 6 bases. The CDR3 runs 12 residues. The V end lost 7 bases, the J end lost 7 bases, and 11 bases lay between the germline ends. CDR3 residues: CASTSQGQPQHF. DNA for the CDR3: TGTGCCAGCACCTCACAGGGACAGCCCCAGCATTTT.

The chain's CDR3 is CASTYQGQSPGELFF. CDR3 bases: TGTGCCAGTACCTACCAAGGACAGAGTCCCGGGGAGCTGTTTTTT. The chain recombines TRBV19 with TRBJ2-2; D might be TRBD1 (6 bases). The CDR3 is 15 amino acids. CDR1 LNHDA and CDR2 SQIVND come from the germline V gene (reference sequence). V was cut by 7 bases and J by 6 bases, with 18 bases left in between.

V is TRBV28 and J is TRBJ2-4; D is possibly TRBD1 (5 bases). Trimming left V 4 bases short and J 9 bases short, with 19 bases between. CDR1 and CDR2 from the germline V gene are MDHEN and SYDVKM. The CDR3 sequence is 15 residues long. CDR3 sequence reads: CASSSSDTGGGIQYF. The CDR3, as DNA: TGTGCCAGCAGTTCCTCCGACACAGGTGGTGGCATTCAGTACTTC.

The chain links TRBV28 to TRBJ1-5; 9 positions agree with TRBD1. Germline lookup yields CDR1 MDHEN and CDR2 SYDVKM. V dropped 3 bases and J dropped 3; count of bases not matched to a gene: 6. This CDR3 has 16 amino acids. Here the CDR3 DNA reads TGTGCCAGCAGTTTTCAGGGACAGGGAATCAATCAGCCCCAGCATTTT. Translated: CASSFQGQGINQPQHF.

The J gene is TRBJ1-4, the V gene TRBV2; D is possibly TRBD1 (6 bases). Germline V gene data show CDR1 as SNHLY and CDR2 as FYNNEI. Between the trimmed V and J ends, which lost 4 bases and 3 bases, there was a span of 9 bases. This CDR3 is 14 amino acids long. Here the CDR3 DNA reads TGTGCCAGCAGTGTACAGGGCGCTAATGAAAAACTGTTTTTT. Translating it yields CASSVQGANEKLFF.

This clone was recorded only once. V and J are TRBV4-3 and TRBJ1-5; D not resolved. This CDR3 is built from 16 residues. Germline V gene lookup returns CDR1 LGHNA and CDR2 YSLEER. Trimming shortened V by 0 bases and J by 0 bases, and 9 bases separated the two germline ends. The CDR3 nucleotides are TGCGCCAGCAGCCAAGAGTTGCACAGTAGCAATCAGCCCCAGCATTTT. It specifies CASSQELHSSNQPQHF.

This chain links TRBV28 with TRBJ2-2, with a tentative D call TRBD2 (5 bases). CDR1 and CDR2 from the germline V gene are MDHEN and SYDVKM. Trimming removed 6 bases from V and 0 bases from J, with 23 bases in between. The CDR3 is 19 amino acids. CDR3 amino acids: CASRPLIGRRVANTGELFF. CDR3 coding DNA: TGTGCCAGCAGGCCCCTAATCGGGCGGCGGGTTGCGAACACCGGGGAGCTGTTTTTT.

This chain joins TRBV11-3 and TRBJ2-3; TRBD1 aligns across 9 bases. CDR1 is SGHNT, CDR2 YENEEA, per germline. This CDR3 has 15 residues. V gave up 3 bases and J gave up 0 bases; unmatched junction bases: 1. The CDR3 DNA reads TGTGCCAGCAGCTTCGGGACAGGGAGCACAGATACGCAGTATTTT. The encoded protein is CASSFGTGSTDTQYF.

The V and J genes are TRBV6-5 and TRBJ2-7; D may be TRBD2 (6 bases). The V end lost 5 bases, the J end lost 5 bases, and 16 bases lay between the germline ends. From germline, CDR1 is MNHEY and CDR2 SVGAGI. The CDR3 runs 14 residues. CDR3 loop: CASSPSPGRHEQYF. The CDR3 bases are TGTGCCAGCAGTCCATCCCCAGGGAGGCACGAGCAGTACTTC.

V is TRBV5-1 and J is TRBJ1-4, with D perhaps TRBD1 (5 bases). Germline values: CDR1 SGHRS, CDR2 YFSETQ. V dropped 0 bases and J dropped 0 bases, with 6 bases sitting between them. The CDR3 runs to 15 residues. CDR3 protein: CASSLEGATNEKLFF. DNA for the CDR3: TGCGCCAGCAGCTTGGAAGGGGCAACTAATGAAAAACTGTTTTTT.

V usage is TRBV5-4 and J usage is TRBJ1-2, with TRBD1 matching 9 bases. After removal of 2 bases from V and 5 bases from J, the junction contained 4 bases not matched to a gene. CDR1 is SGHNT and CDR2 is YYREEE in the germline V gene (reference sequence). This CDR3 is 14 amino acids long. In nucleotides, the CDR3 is TGTGCCAGCAGCTTAGGACAGGGGAGATATGGCTACACCTTC. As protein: CASSLGQGRYGYTF.

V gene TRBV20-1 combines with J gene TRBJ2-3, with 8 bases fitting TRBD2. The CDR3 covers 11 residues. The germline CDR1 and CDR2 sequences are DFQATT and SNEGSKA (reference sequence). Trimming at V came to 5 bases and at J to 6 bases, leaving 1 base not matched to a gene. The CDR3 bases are TGCAGTGCTCAGCGGGGGGATACGCAGTATTTT. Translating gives CSAQRGDTQYF.

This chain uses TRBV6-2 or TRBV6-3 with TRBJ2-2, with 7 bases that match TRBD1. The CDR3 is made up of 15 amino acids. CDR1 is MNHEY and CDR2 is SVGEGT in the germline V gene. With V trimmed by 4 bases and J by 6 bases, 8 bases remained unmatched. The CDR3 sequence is CASSSDRVRAGELFF. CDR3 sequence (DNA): TGTGCCAGCAGTTCCGACAGGGTACGGGCCGGGGAGCTGTTTTTT.

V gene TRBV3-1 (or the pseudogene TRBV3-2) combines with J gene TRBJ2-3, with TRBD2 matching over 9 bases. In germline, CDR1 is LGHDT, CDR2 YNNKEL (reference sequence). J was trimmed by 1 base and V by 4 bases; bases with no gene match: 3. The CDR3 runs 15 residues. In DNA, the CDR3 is TGTGCCAGCAGCCTAGCGGGGGCGGGCACAGATACGCAGTATTTT. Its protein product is CASSLAGAGTDTQYF.

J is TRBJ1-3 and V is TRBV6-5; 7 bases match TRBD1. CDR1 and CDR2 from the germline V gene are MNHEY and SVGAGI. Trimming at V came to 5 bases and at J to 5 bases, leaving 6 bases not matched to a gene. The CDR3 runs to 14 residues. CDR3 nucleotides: TGTGCCAGCAGTCCGGGACAGAGAAGAAACACCATATATTTT. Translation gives CASSPGQRRNTIYF.

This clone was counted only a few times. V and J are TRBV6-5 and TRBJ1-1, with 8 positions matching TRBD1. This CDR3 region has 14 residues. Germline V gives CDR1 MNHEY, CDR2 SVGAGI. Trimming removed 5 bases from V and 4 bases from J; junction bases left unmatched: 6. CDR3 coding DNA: TGTGCCAGCAGTCCACAGGGGGGAGGCACTGAAGCTTTCTTT. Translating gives CASSPQGGGTEAFF.

CDR3 nucleotides: TGTGCCAGCAGTGGTGGGGACAGGACTAGCAATCAGCCCCAGCATTTT. This gives the protein CASSGGDRTSNQPQHF. This chain links TRBV6-1 with TRBJ1-5, with 8 bases fitting TRBD1. V lost 4 bases, J lost 0 bases, and 5 bases stayed unmatched. Looked up from germline, CDR1 is MNHNS and CDR2 is SASEGT. The CDR3 is 16 residues long.

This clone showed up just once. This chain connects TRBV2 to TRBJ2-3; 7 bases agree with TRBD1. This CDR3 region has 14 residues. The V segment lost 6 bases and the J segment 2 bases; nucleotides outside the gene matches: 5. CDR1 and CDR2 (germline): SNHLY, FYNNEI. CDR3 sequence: CASRLGQPTDTQYF. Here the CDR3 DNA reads TGTGCCAGCAGATTGGGACAGCCCACAGATACGCAGTATTTT. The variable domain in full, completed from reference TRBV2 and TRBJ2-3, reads EPEVTQTPSHQVTQMGQEVILRCVPISNHLYFYWYRQILGQKVEFLVSFYNNEISEKSEIFDDQFSVERPDGSNFTLKIRSTKLEDSAMYFCASRLGQPTDTQYFGPGTRLTVL.

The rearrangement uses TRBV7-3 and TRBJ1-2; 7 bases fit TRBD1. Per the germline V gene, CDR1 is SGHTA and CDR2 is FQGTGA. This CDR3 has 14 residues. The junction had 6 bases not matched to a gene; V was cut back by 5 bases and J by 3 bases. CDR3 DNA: TGTGCCAGCAGCGAGACAGGGACTCACTATGGCTACACCTTC. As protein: CASSETGTHYGYTF.

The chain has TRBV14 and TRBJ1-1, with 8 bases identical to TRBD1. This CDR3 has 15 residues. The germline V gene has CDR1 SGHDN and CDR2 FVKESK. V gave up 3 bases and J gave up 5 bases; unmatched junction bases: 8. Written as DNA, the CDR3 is TGTGCCAGCAGCCAGATGGACAGGGCTGGAACTGAAGCTTTCTTT. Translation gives CASSQMDRAGTEAFF.

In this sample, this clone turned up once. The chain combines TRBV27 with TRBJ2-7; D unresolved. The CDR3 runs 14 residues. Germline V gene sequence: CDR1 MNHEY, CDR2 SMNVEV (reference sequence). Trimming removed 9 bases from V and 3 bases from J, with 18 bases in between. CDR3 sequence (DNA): TGTGCCAGTCAAAGATGGGCAGGCAACTACGAGCAGTACTTC. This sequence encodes CASQRWAGNYEQYF.

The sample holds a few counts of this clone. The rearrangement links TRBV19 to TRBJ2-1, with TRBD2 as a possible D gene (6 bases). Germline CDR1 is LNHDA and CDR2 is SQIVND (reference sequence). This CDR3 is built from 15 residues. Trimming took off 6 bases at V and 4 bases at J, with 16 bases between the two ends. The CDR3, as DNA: TGTGCCAGTAGCCCCAGTCGGACTACATACAATGAGCAGTTCTTC. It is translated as CASSPSRTTYNEQFF.

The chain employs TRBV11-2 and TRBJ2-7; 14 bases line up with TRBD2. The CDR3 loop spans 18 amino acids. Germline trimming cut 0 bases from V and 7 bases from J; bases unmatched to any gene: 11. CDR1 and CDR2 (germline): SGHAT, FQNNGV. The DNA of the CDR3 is TGTGCCAGCAGCTTAGATACGGGACTAGCGGGGGCCCTTCGGGAGCAGTACTTC. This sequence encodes CASSLDTGLAGALREQYF.

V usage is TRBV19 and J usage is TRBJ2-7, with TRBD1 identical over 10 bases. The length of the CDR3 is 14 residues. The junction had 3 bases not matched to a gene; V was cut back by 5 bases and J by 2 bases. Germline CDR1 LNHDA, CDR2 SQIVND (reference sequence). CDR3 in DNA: TGTGCCAGTAGTCCGGGACAGGGGACCTACGAGCAGTACTTC. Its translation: CASSPGQGTYEQYF.

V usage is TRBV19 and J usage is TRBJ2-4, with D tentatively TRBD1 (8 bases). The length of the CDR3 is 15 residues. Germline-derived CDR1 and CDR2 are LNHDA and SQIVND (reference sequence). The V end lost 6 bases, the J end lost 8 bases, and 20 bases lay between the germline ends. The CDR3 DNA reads TGTGCCAGTAGGCGATCGACAGGGGCGGGGGACATTCAGTACTTC. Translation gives CASRRSTGAGDIQYF.

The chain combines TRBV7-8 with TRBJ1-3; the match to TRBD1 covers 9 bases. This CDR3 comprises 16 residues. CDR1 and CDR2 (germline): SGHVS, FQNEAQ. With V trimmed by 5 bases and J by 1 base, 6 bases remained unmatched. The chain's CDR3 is CASSRGQGGSGNTIYF. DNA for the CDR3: TGTGCCAGCAGCCGGGGACAGGGCGGATCTGGAAACACCATATATTTT. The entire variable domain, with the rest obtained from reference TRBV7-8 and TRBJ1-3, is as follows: GAGVSQSPRYKVAKRGQDVALRCDPISGHVSLFWYQQALGQGPEFLTYFQNEAQLDKSGLPSDRFFAERPEGSVSTLKIQRTQQEDSAVYLCASSRGQGGSGNTIYFGEGSWLTVV.